This T cell receptor (beta chain) was identified in a study of read filtering for tumor transcriptome and immune sequencing. Across the whole study: By R-ISS, stages I, II and III held 8, 16 and 7 patients.

Every patient had bone marrow sampled while the disease was active. This library used roughly 0.4 ug RNA and molecular barcoded adaptors spanning alpha/delta and beta/gamma chains. A single record per CDR3 protein comes from TCRdb applying MiXCR to the reads. The top ten clones hold about 11% of a sample with some 130,000 distinct CDR3 sequences, 13% of them seen once. CDR3 length: 14 amino acids. Germline assignment: CDR1 SQVTM and CDR2 ANQGSEA. The gene calls are TRBV29-1 and TRBJ2-1; unclear D gene. The TCR sequence derives from a donor aged 40 or older with multiple myeloma. Sequencing was done on a sample of a population of CD138-negative cells sorted from bone marrow. CDR3 residues: CTAGRSKVYNEQFF. CDR3 coding DNA: TGCACCGCCGGGCGGAGCAAGGTCTACAATGAGCAGTTCTTC.